These 10 T cell receptor beta chains originate from one sample sequenced in a study of OX40 agonist ivuxolimab in advanced cancers. Only in-frame clones appear in the TCRdb table, and some are missing; sequencing was by immunoSEQ multiplex PCR. This table holds 70,000 to 95,000 clones, about 90% found once. The specimen comprised CD4+ or CD8+ T cells sorted from blood, sampled in a trial of the OX40 agonist ivuxolimab. The receptors shown here come from an adult with an advanced solid tumor such as melanoma, head and neck, liver or kidney cancer.

The V gene is TRBV7-9, the J gene TRBJ2-1, with D possibly being TRBD1 or TRBD2 (5 bases each). The V end was cut by 3 bases, the J end by 5 bases, with 8 bases between. The V gene's germline CDR1 is SEHNR and CDR2 FQNEAQ (reference sequence). This CDR3 has 13 residues. This CDR3 reads CASSLGPDNEQFF. For the CDR3, the DNA is TGTGCCAGCAGCTTGGGACCTGACAATGAGCAGTTCTTC.

The gene calls are TRBV30 and TRBJ2-1; maybe TRBD2 (6 bases). Germline-derived CDR1 and CDR2 are GTSNPN and SVGIG (reference sequence). CDR3 length: 13 amino acids. V shed 3 bases and J shed 7 bases, with 13 bases lying between them. CDR3 sequence reads: CAWRFAGSNEQFF. The CDR3 bases are TGTGCCTGGAGGTTTGCGGGGTCGAATGAGCAGTTCTTC.

The chain combines TRBV5-6 with TRBJ1-3, with unresolved D. The CDR3 consists of 14 residues. V lost 4 bases to trimming and J lost 4 bases, with 12 bases between them. The germline gives CDR1 SGHDT, CDR2 YYEEEE. The CDR3 DNA reads as TGTGCCAGCAGCGGGGAGGGAATCGGAAACACCATATATTTT. Amino acids: CASSGEGIGNTIYF.

V is TRBV4-1 and J is TRBJ1-2; D is unresolved. The V gene's germline CDR1 is MGHRA and CDR2 YSYEKL. Trimming shortened V by 4 bases and J by 5 bases, and 11 bases separated the two germline ends. The CDR3 contains 13 residues. CDR3 nucleotide sequence: TGCGCCAGCAGCCGACCAGAGAATTATGGCTACACCTTC. This encodes CASSRPENYGYTF.

V is TRBV29-1 and J is TRBJ2-5, with D perhaps matching TRBD2 (6 bases). The CDR3 runs to 17 residues. Trimming removed 0 bases from V and 5 bases from J, with 22 bases in between. Germline CDR1 is SQVTM and CDR2 is ANQGSEA. In nucleotides, the CDR3 is TGCAGCGTTGAAGACCAACTGGCGGACACCCGGGGGGAGACCCAGTACTTC. It yields the protein CSVEDQLADTRGETQYF.

This chain links TRBV6-5 with TRBJ1-4, with TRBD1 as a possible D gene (5 bases). Trimming shortened V by 0 bases and J by 15 bases, and 14 bases separated the two germline ends. CDR1 and CDR2 from the germline V gene are MNHEY and SVGAGI. There are 13 residues in the CDR3. The CDR3: CASSYSNMGDLFF. The CDR3 DNA reads as TGTGCCAGCAGTTACTCAAATATGGGGGACTTGTTTTTT.

This rearrangement joins TRBV7-6 to TRBJ1-3; a weak D match, TRBD1 (6 bases). There are 19 residues in the CDR3. Germline V gene lookup returns CDR1 SGHVS and CDR2 FNYEAQ. Trimming stripped 5 bases from V and 7 bases from J, with 30 bases between. CDR3: CASSPHSPGDRTMPNTIYF. CDR3 DNA sequence: TGTGCCAGCAGCCCCCATTCCCCGGGCGACAGGACGATGCCGAACACCATATATTTT. Supplemented by reference TRBV7-6 and TRBJ1-3, the full variable domain reads GAGVSQSPRYKVTKRGQDVALRCDPISGHVSLYWYRQALGQGPEFLTYFNYEAQQDKSGLPNDRFSAERPEGSISTLTIQRTEQRDSAMYRCASSPHSPGDRTMPNTIYFGEGSWLTVV.

V usage is TRBV11-3 and J usage is TRBJ2-7; 8 bases are shared with TRBD1. CDR1 is SGHNT, CDR2 YENEEA, per germline. The V gene end was trimmed by 1 base and the J gene end by 0 bases; junction bases not matched to a gene: 2. This CDR3 has 15 residues. CDR3 DNA sequence: TGTGCCAGCAGCTTAGGGACAGGGTCCTCCTACGAGCAGTACTTC. This sequence encodes CASSLGTGSSYEQYF.

The chain recombines TRBV27 with TRBJ2-2; D call uncertain. CDR1 and CDR2 from the germline V gene are MNHEY and SMNVEV (reference sequence). The CDR3 has 15 residues. The V and J ends lost 4 bases and 6 bases respectively, with 15 bases between them. Here the CDR3 reads CASSSLSLSPGELFF. In DNA form, the CDR3 reads TGTGCCAGCAGTTCTTTAAGTCTTTCTCCCGGGGAGCTGTTTTTT.

The sample holds one count of this clone. This chain connects TRBV19 to TRBJ1-4; D call uncertain. Trimming pared 8 bases from V and 8 bases from J, leaving 9 bases between. CDR1 LNHDA and CDR2 SQIVND come from the germline V gene (reference sequence). The CDR3 runs 11 residues. The CDR3: CASVAGEKLFF. The CDR3 DNA follows: TGTGCCAGTGTTGCTGGGGAAAAACTGTTTTTT.